The 30 T cell receptor beta chains listed next were all sequenced from one sample in a study of T cells in women clearing cervical HPV infection. Profiled with immunoSEQ multiplex PCR; TCRdb holds only in-frame clones, not every one. This sample's clone table lists about 35,000 clones. The sample consisted of blood buffy coat. All receptors come from a woman aged 18 to 75 with a cervical HPV16 infection that either progressed to CIN3+ or cleared (not recorded which).

In the case of this clone: The read stops 3 residues short of the end of the CDR3; the missing end is completed from the germline J gene. The rearrangement links TRBV18 to TRBJ1-5; TRBD1 is a possible D gene (5 bases). The CDR3 contains 19 residues. V was pared by 3 bases and J by 1 base, with 22 bases between. CDR1 is KGHSH, CDR2 LQKENI, per germline. The CDR3 bases that were read are TGTGCCAGCTCACCTATAAAGTCAGGGAGTGTGGGAAGCAATCAGCCC. Protein sequence: CASSPIKSGSVGSNQP. The entire CDR3 reads CASSPIKSGSVGSNQPQHF. The whole variable domain, filled in from reference TRBV18 and TRBJ1-5, reads NAGVMQNPRHLVRRRGQEARLRCSPMKGHSHVYWYRQLPEEGLKFMVYLQKENIIDESGMPKERFSAEFPKEGPSILRIQQVVRGDSAAYFCASSPIKSGSVGSNQPQHFGDGTRLSIL.

Turning to this clone: The CDR3 is cut off 3 residues early in the read; its end comes from the germline J gene. This rearrangement joins TRBV19 to TRBJ2-4; maybe TRBD1 (6 bases). The CDR3 spans 12 residues. Germline CDR1 and CDR2: LNHDA and SQIVND (reference sequence). The sequenced part of the CDR3 DNA is TGTGCCAGTAGCCGGACAGCTTATGGT. Translating gives CASSRTAYG. The whole CDR3 protein reads CASSRTAYGQYF.

Comment on this clone: The CDR3 end falls 3 residues outside the read, so it is completed with the germline J gene. The chain uses TRBV5-1 and TRBJ1-1; perhaps TRBD1 as D (5 bases). Deletions cut 4 bases from V and 2 bases from J, with 12 bases between. Germline loops: CDR1 SGHRS, CDR2 YFSETQ. This CDR3 region has 14 residues. CDR3 amino acids: CASSPWGLNTEAFF. The covered CDR3 bases are TGCGCCAGCAGCCCGTGGGGACTAAACACTGAA.

As concerns this clone: The DNA ends 3 residues before the CDR3 does, and the rest of the CDR3 is filled in from the germline J gene. The V call is TRBV23-1, the J call TRBJ2-4; TRBD1 might be the D (6 bases). TRBV23-1 is labeled an ORF, and its function is uncertain. Trimming shortened V by 0 bases and J by 0 bases, and 12 bases separated the two germline ends. The CDR3 covers 17 residues. The CDR3 bases that were read are TGCGCCAGCAGTCAATCCGACAGGTGGAGAGCCAAAAACATT. Amino acid sequence: CASSQSDRWRAKNI. The whole CDR3 reads CASSQSDRWRAKNIQYF.

Turning to this clone: The CDR3 extends 3 residues past the end of the read, so its final part is completed from the germline J gene. V is TRBV9 and J is TRBJ2-3, with 9 bases matching TRBD2. The CDR3 runs to 15 residues. The V and J ends lost 0 bases and 6 bases, in that order; junction bases with no gene match: 5. CDR1 and CDR2 (germline): SGDLS, YYNGEE. This chain's CDR3 is CASSVGSLAGDTQYF. CDR3 bases read: TGTGCCAGCAGCGTAGGTTCCCTAGCGGGGGATACG.

In the case of this clone: The read falls 3 residues short of the CDR3 end, and the missing part is taken from the germline J gene. The chain employs TRBV20-1 and TRBJ2-2, with 13 bases lining up with TRBD2. The germline gives CDR1 DFQATT, CDR2 SNEGSKA (reference sequence). The length of the CDR3 is 14 residues. The V segment lost 6 bases and the J segment 5 bases; nucleotides outside the gene matches: 3. CDR3 bases read: TGCAGTGCCAGACTAGCGGGAGGTACCGGGGAG. Amino acid sequence: CSARLAGGTGE. The full CDR3 is CSARLAGGTGELFF.

A note on this clone: The read ends 3 residues early relative to the CDR3; the germline J gene fills the gap. The rearrangement joins TRBV28 to TRBJ1-5; D not certain. Germline V gives CDR1 MDHEN, CDR2 SYDVKM. V was shortened by 6 bases and J by 2 bases, with 11 bases between the two germline ends. This CDR3 spans 14 amino acids. The CDR3: CASRVLLGNQPQHF. The part of the CDR3 DNA that was read is TGTGCCAGCAGGGTGCTTTTAGGCAATCAGCCC.

The CDR3 loop is CASSPGQGSYNDYTF. CDR3 DNA, as far as it was read: TGTGCCAGCTCACCGGGACAGGGCTCCTACAATGAC. The V and J genes are TRBV18 and TRBJ1-2; 9 positions match TRBD1. The read terminates 3 residues ahead of where the CDR3 ends, so the germline J gene completes it. The CDR3 sequence is 15 residues long. Looked up from germline, CDR1 is KGHSH and CDR2 is LQKENI. The variable domain in full, with the rest retrieved from reference TRBV18 and TRBJ1-2, is NAGVMQNPRHLVRRRGQEARLRCSPMKGHSHVYWYRQLPEEGLKFMVYLQKENIIDESGMPKERFSAEFPKEGPSILRIQQVVRGDSAAYFCASSPGQGSYNDYTFGSGTRLTVV.

The chain's CDR3 is CASRQTGGYNSPLHF. The part of the CDR3 DNA that was read is TGTGCCAGCAGGCAGACGGGGGGGTATAATTCACCC. The chain employs TRBV27 and TRBJ1-6, with D perhaps TRBD1 (5 bases). The read halts 3 residues ahead of the CDR3 end, with the missing end drawn from the germline J gene. V lost 6 bases and J 4 bases, leaving 13 bases between the germline ends. This CDR3 has 15 amino acids. Germline V CDR1 and CDR2: MNHEY, SMNVEV (reference sequence).

The CDR3 spells CASSGQGVGIGELFF. CDR3 bases read: TGTGCCAGCAGTGGACAGGGGGTAGGGATCGGGGAG. V usage is TRBV6-2 or TRBV6-3 and J usage is TRBJ2-2; 10 bases are shared with TRBD1. The read stops 3 residues short of the end of the CDR3; the missing end is completed from the germline J gene. V was clipped by 5 bases and J by 7 bases; unmatched bases: 7. CDR3 length: 15 amino acids. The V gene's germline CDR1 is MNHEY and CDR2 SVGEGT.

Regarding this clone: Read data end 3 residues before the CDR3 end; the end is taken from the germline J gene. Other DNA variants within this sample encode the same CDR3. V and J are TRBV2 and TRBJ1-2; D is perhaps TRBD1 (6 bases). This CDR3 contains 12 residues. Deletions cut 3 bases from V and 5 bases from J, with 7 bases between. The V gene's germline CDR1 is SNHLY and CDR2 FYNNEI. Incomplete CDR3 DNA: TGTGCCAGCAGTGATAGGGGGTATGGC. Protein: CASSDRGYG. The full CDR3 is CASSDRGYGYTF.

Turning to this clone: Read sequence stops 3 residues before the CDR3 end, and the germline J gene provides the missing end. The J gene is TRBJ2-1, the V gene TRBV2; 10 positions agree with TRBD2. Germline CDR1 is SNHLY and CDR2 is FYNNEI. After removal of 6 bases from V and 6 bases from J, the junction contained 8 bases not matched to a gene. The CDR3 is 15 amino acids. The CDR3 reads CASRFGTSEVNEQFF. The sequenced CDR3 bases are TGTGCCAGCAGATTCGGGACTAGCGAAGTCAATGAG. Variable domain in full (rest from reference TRBV2 and TRBJ2-1): EPEVTQTPSHQVTQMGQEVILRCVPISNHLYFYWYRQILGQKVEFLVSFYNNEISEKSEIFDDQFSVERPDGSNFTLKIRSTKLEDSAMYFCASRFGTSEVNEQFFGPGTRLTVL.

A word on this clone: The CDR3 end lies 3 residues beyond the end of the read and is filled in from the germline J gene. J is TRBJ1-4 and V is TRBV20-1, with 11 bases fitting TRBD1. The CDR3 is 17 residues long. J was trimmed by 8 bases and V by 5 bases; bases with no gene match: 16. Germline V gene data show CDR1 as DFQATT and CDR2 as SNEGSKA (reference sequence). The sequenced part of the CDR3 DNA is TGCAGTGCTCTAACCGGGACAGGGGGTGGTATGGGCGAAAAA. Amino acid sequence: CSALTGTGGGMGEK. The entire CDR3 sequence reads CSALTGTGGGMGEKLFF.

The CDR3: CASSRGLADTYDYTF. The DNA read from the CDR3 is TGTGCCAGCAGCAGGGGACTAGCGGACACCTACGAC. The gene calls are TRBV7-9 and TRBJ1-2; tentatively, D is TRBD1 (5 bases). Coverage ceases 3 residues before the CDR3 finishes, and the germline J gene fills in the end. CDR1 is SEHNR and CDR2 is FQNEAQ in the germline V gene (reference sequence). This CDR3 is 15 amino acids long.

A word on this clone: Read data end 3 residues before the CDR3 end; the end is taken from the germline J gene. V and J are TRBV10-1 and TRBJ2-7; D not resolved. The CDR3 runs 14 residues. V lost 6 bases to trimming and J lost 0 bases, with 12 bases between them. The germline gives CDR1 WNHNN, CDR2 SYGVQD (reference sequence). The CDR3 loop reads CASSPLFSSYEQYF. The sequenced part of the CDR3 DNA is TGCGCCAGCAGCCCATTGTTCAGCTCCTACGAG.

About this clone: The sequenced fragment ends 3 residues before the CDR3 boundary, so the rest is inferred from the germline J gene. The V and J genes are TRBV19 and TRBJ1-2; 7 bases align to TRBD1. Germline V gene sequence: CDR1 LNHDA, CDR2 SQIVND (reference sequence). The junction had 10 bases not matched to a gene; V was cut back by 6 bases and J by 3 bases. This CDR3 is built from 15 residues. This CDR3 reads CASRGRGDIDYGYTF. The CDR3 bases that were read are TGTGCCAGTAGAGGCAGGGGGGATATTGACTATGGC.

On this clone itself: The read is 3 residues too short to cover the CDR3 end, so that end is filled in from the germline J gene. This rearrangement joins TRBV18 to TRBJ1-6; 9 bases align to TRBD1. The ends lost 6 bases at V and 6 bases at J; junction bases unmatched: 3. From germline, CDR1 is KGHSH and CDR2 LQKENI. This CDR3 comprises 14 residues. The CDR3 region is CASSPDRGNSPLHF. CDR3 DNA, as far as it was read: TGTGCCAGCTCCCCGGACAGGGGTAATTCACCC.

For this clone: The sequenced fragment ends 3 residues before the CDR3 boundary, so the rest is inferred from the germline J gene. The chain has TRBV18 and TRBJ1-1; 7 bases agree with TRBD1. This CDR3 has 17 amino acids. The germline V gene encodes CDR1 KGHSH and CDR2 LQKENI. The CDR3 sequence: CASSPPIRQGPGLVAFF. The sequenced CDR3 bases are TGTGCCAGCTCACCCCCAATACGACAGGGTCCAGGGCTTGTA.

As regards this clone: The read halts 3 residues ahead of the CDR3 end, with the missing end drawn from the germline J gene. The genes are TRBV30 and TRBJ2-3; D gene unclear. Germline CDR1 GTSNPN, CDR2 SVGIG (reference sequence). V shed 3 bases and J shed 6 bases, with 7 bases lying between them. The CDR3 has 11 amino acids. Partial CDR3 DNA: TGTGCCTGGAGCTCCCCGGATACG. Its protein product is CAWSSPDT. The complete CDR3 sequence is CAWSSPDTQYF. Together with reference TRBV30 and TRBJ2-3, the CDR3 gives the full variable domain: SQTIHQWPATLVQPVGSPLSLECTVEGTSNPNLYWYRQAAGRGLQLLFYSVGIGQISSEVPQNLSASRPQDRQFILSSKKLLLSDSGFYLCAWSSPDTQYFGPGTRLTVL.

Remarks on this clone: The sequence runs out 3 residues before the end of the CDR3; the remainder is reconstructed from the germline J gene. This chain connects TRBV5-4 to TRBJ2-7, with 7 bases identical to TRBD1. CDR1 is SGHNT and CDR2 is YYREEE in the germline V gene (reference sequence). This CDR3 has 14 residues. V lost 1 base to trimming and J lost 1 base; unmatched junction nucleotides: 2. The sequenced CDR3 bases are TGTGCCAGCAGCTTGAGGGGACAGTCCTACGAG. Its translation: CASSLRGQSYE. The complete CDR3 protein is CASSLRGQSYEQYF.

Of note for this clone: The read terminates 3 residues ahead of where the CDR3 ends, so the germline J gene completes it. The V gene is TRBV18, the J gene TRBJ2-5, with 8 bases identical to TRBD2. The CDR3 totals 16 residues. Germline V gene sequence: CDR1 KGHSH, CDR2 LQKENI. V lost 6 bases to trimming and J lost 2 bases; unmatched junction nucleotides: 11. The CDR3 sequence: CASSGSFERGQETQYF. The CDR3 bases that were read are TGTGCCAGCTCCGGGTCCTTCGAGCGGGGGCAAGAGACC.

About this clone: The DNA ends 3 residues before the CDR3 does, and the rest of the CDR3 is filled in from the germline J gene. This rearrangement joins TRBV7-6 to TRBJ2-7, with TRBD2 identical over 8 bases. Trimming removed 5 bases from V and 4 bases from J; junction bases left unmatched: 7. This CDR3 is 14 amino acids long. In germline, CDR1 is SGHVS, CDR2 FNYEAQ. The sequenced CDR3 bases are TGTGCCAGCAGCCGAGAGACTAGCGTGTACGAG. Translation: CASSRETSVYE. The whole CDR3 is CASSRETSVYEQYF.

Regarding this clone: The missing CDR3 end, 3 residues past where the read stops, is filled in from the germline J gene. The rearrangement joins TRBV6-2 or TRBV6-3 to TRBJ2-7, with 8 bases matching TRBD1. The V gene end was trimmed by 2 bases and the J gene end by 0 bases; junction bases not matched to a gene: 6. CDR1 MNHEY and CDR2 SVGEGT come from the germline V gene. This CDR3 region has 16 residues. The covered CDR3 bases are TGTGCCAGCAGTTACGGCCCGACAGGGGTCTCCTACGAG. The encoded protein is CASSYGPTGVSYE. The whole CDR3 protein is CASSYGPTGVSYEQYF.

The CDR3 DNA, read in part, is TGTGCCAGTAACCCGACAGGGGGGAATTCACCA. Translation gives CASNPTGGNSP. The entire CDR3 protein reads CASNPTGGNSPLFF. The rearrangement uses TRBV19 and TRBJ1-4; 9 nucleotides match TRBD1. The read ends 3 residues before the CDR3 terminus; that terminus is restored from the germline J gene. Germline V gene data show CDR1 as LNHDA and CDR2 as SQIVND (reference sequence). This CDR3 comprises 14 residues.

About this clone: The CDR3 end falls 3 residues outside the read, so it is completed with the germline J gene. The chain is built from TRBV5-4 and TRBJ2-7; 10 bases fit TRBD1. The CDR3 is 15 residues long. Germline V gene lookup returns CDR1 SGHNT and CDR2 YYREEE (reference sequence). The ends lost 4 bases at V and 2 bases at J; junction bases unmatched: 6. The CDR3 loop reads CASSPGQGITYEQYF. The CDR3 bases that were read are TGTGCCAGCAGCCCGGGACAGGGGATTACCTACGAG.

Comments on this clone: The read ends 3 residues shy of where the CDR3 ends; the end is completed using the germline J gene. The V gene is TRBV20-1, the J gene TRBJ1-1, with 7 bases matching TRBD1. V gave up 7 bases and J gave up 5 bases; unmatched junction bases: 7. CDR3 length equals 12 residues. The germline gives CDR1 DFQATT, CDR2 SNEGSKA (reference sequence). This chain's CDR3 is CSGQGRMTEAFF. CDR3 DNA (partial): TGCAGTGGACAGGGTAGAATGACTGAA.

CDR3 residues: CATSRDKGFNEKLFF. The part of the CDR3 DNA that was read is TGTGCCACCAGCAGAGATAAGGGGTTTAATGAAAAA. V is TRBV15 and J is TRBJ1-4; D is possibly TRBD1 (5 bases). Read data end 3 residues before the CDR3 end; the end is taken from the germline J gene. The germline V and J ends were trimmed by 0 bases and 4 bases, with 9 bases remaining between them. The CDR3 is 15 residues long. Per germline, CDR1 LNHNV and CDR2 YYDKDF (reference sequence).

Comment on this clone: The read finishes 3 residues shy of the CDR3 end, and the germline J gene is used to complete it. The V and J genes are TRBV20-1 and TRBJ2-7; 8 nucleotides align to TRBD1. J was trimmed by 0 bases and V by 6 bases; bases with no gene match: 10. The CDR3 is 15 residues long. Germline V CDR1 and CDR2: DFQATT, SNEGSKA (reference sequence). The part of the CDR3 DNA that was read is TGCAGTGCCGATCCGTCGGGGACAGGCTCCTACGAG. It specifies CSADPSGTGSYE. The full CDR3 reads CSADPSGTGSYEQYF.

Comments on this clone: Sequencing ends 3 residues short of the CDR3 end; the germline J gene provides the rest. This sequence joins TRBV7-2 and TRBJ2-3; tentatively, D is TRBD2 (5 bases). The V gene's germline CDR1 is SGHTA and CDR2 FQGNSA. Trimming cost V 6 bases and J 2 bases, with 9 bases left between them. The CDR3 sequence is 13 residues long. Incomplete CDR3 DNA: TGTGCCAGCAGTCTAGCCGCCACAGATACG. Residues: CASSLAATDT. The full CDR3 reads CASSLAATDTQYF.

In the case of this clone: The CDR3 end is not reached by the read, which stops 3 residues before it; the germline J gene fills it in. The rearrangement joins TRBV2 to TRBJ2-5; maybe TRBD1 (6 bases). Germline assignment: CDR1 SNHLY and CDR2 FYNNEI. The CDR3 length is 14 residues. V lost 4 bases to trimming and J lost 5 bases, with 14 bases between them. The CDR3 reads CASSAGEPKETQYF. The part of the CDR3 DNA that was read is TGTGCCAGCAGTGCAGGGGAACCCAAGGAGACC.